A selection of T cell receptor beta chains follows, all from one sample in a study of cytomegalovirus exposure and HLA in healthy donors. Data came from immunoSEQ multiplex PCR; TCRdb stores just in-frame clones and leaves some out. Among 150,000 to 200,000 clones listed, about four fifths were seen once. Sequenced sample: PBMCs. The receptors here all came from a woman aged 25 to 39 in good health and CMV-seropositive. The CDR3 runs from the conserved cysteine through the conserved F or W. A D gene is named only where the DNA matches it firmly. Clone size appears in some rows only: once, few, many, or a class for an expanded clone.

length: 15
V: TRBV7-9
size: once
J: TRBJ1-3
D: TRBD1
CDR3: CASSLPGQIGNTIYF
DNA: TGTGCCAGCAGCCTTCCGGGACAGATAGGAAACACCATATATTTT

length: 17
V: TRBV12-5
size: few
J: TRBJ2-2
D: TRBD1
CDR3: CASGRSTGGSVTGELFF
DNA: TGTGCTAGTGGCCGGTCAACAGGGGGCAGTGTCACCGGGGAGCTGTTTTTT

length: 13
V: TRBV9
size: NA
J: TRBJ1-1
D: NA
CDR3: CASSLVGGTEAFF
DNA: TGTGCCAGCAGCCTCGTAGGGGGCACTGAAGCTTTCTTT

length: 12
V: TRBV19
size: NA
J: TRBJ2-7
D: NA
CDR3: CASSIVGAEQYF
DNA: TGTGCCAGTAGTATAGTAGGGGCTGAGCAGTACTTC

length: 14
V: TRBV18
size: NA
J: TRBJ2-2
D: NA
CDR3: CASSRQQNTGELFF
DNA: TGTGCCAGCTCACGACAGCAGAACACCGGGGAGCTGTTTTTT

length: 15
V: TRBV6-6
size: NA
J: TRBJ2-3
D: TRBD2
CDR3: CASSYPGLAKDTQYF
DNA: TGTGCCAGCAGTTATCCGGGACTAGCGAAAGATACGCAATATTTT

length: 15
V: TRBV5-1
size: NA
J: TRBJ2-7
D: NA
CDR3: CASALGGILSYEQYF
DNA: TGCGCCAGCGCCCTCGGAGGGATTCTGTCCTACGAGCAGTACTTC

length: 16
V: TRBV27
size: NA
J: TRBJ1-5
D: NA
CDR3: CASSQTTGHLNQPQHF
DNA: TGTGCCAGCAGTCAAACCACGGGACACCTCAATCAGCCCCAGCATTTT

length: 14
V: TRBV11-2
size: NA
J: TRBJ1-1
D: NA
CDR3: CASSLDLGATEAFF
DNA: TGTGCCAGCAGCTTAGATCTCGGAGCTACTGAAGCTTTCTTT

length: 16
V: TRBV5-4
size: few
J: TRBJ2-5
D: TRBD2
CDR3: CASSLVGLAGGETQYF
DNA: TGTGCCAGCAGCTTGGTCGGACTAGCGGGAGGAGAGACCCAGTACTTC

length: 14
V: TRBV5-4
size: once
J: TRBJ2-7
D: TRBD2
CDR3: CASLPETSSDEQYF
DNA: TGTGCCAGCCTGCCCGAGACTAGCAGCGACGAGCAGTACTTC

length: 14
V: TRBV11-2
size: NA
J: TRBJ2-3
D: NA
CDR3: CASSLSGAPDTQYF
DNA: TGTGCCAGCAGCTTATCAGGGGCCCCCGATACGCAGTATTTT

length: 12
V: TRBV5-6
size: few
J: TRBJ2-7
D: NA
CDR3: CASSLGGYEQYF
DNA: TGTGCCAGCAGCTTGGGCGGCTACGAGCAGTACTTC

length: 15
V: TRBV2
size: NA
J: TRBJ2-6
D: NA
CDR3: CASSADSTGANVLTF
DNA: TGTGCCAGCAGTGCCGACAGCACTGGGGCCAACGTCCTGACTTTC

length: 13
V: TRBV5-1
size: NA
J: TRBJ1-2
D: NA
CDR3: CASSLQHSYGYTF
DNA: TGCGCCAGCAGCTTGCAACATTCCTATGGCTACACCTTC

length: 14
V: TRBV18
size: few
J: TRBJ1-2
D: TRBD1
CDR3: CASSPDRALYGYTF
DNA: TGTGCCAGCTCACCGGACAGGGCCCTCTATGGCTACACCTTC

length: 14
V: TRBV6-1
size: few
J: TRBJ1-1
D: NA
CDR3: CASSPQGGWTEAFF
DNA: TGTGCCAGCAGTCCCCAAGGGGGTTGGACTGAAGCTTTCTTT

length: 15
V: TRBV28
size: NA
J: TRBJ2-7
D: TRBD1
CDR3: CASSLLGQGAYEQYF
DNA: TGTGCCAGCAGTTTATTGGGACAGGGGGCCTACGAGCAGTACTTC

length: 11
V: TRBV28
size: NA
J: TRBJ2-1
D: NA
CDR3: CASSVSYEQFF
DNA: TGTGCCAGCAGTGTCTCCTATGAGCAGTTCTTC

length: 13
V: TRBV7-2
size: NA
J: TRBJ1-6
D: NA
CDR3: CASSLALRSPLHF
DNA: TGTGCCAGCAGCTTAGCGCTAAGATCACCCCTCCACTTT

length: 16
V: TRBV7-9
size: NA
J: TRBJ2-1
D: NA
CDR3: CASSLARIGSANEQFF
DNA: TGTGCCAGCAGCTTAGCGAGGATAGGGAGTGCGAATGAGCAGTTCTTC

length: 16
V: TRBV4-1
size: NA
J: TRBJ2-3
D: NA
CDR3: CASSPGTTGNWDTQYF
DNA: TGCGCCAGCAGCCCAGGCACGACGGGAAATTGGGATACGCAGTATTTT

length: 14
V: TRBV10-2
size: NA
J: TRBJ2-7
D: TRBD2
CDR3: CASSSTSGLYEQYF
DNA: TGCGCCAGCAGCTCGACTAGCGGGTTATACGAGCAGTACTTC

length: 14
V: TRBV6-5
size: NA
J: TRBJ2-7
D: TRBD1
CDR3: CASSDSGTGYEQYF
DNA: TGTGCCAGCAGTGACTCCGGGACAGGATACGAGCAGTACTTC

length: 17
V: TRBV28
size: NA
J: TRBJ2-3
D: TRBD2
CDR3: CASSLLGLAGGADTQYF
DNA: TGTGCCAGCAGTTTATTAGGACTAGCGGGTGGGGCAGATACGCAGTATTTT

length: 19
V: TRBV15
size: NA
J: TRBJ2-1
D: NA
CDR3: CATSRTTTPTGPSYNEQFF
DNA: TGTGCCACCAGCAGAACTACCACACCAACAGGACCCTCCTACAATGAGCAGTTCTTC

length: 14
V: TRBV5-1
size: NA
J: TRBJ2-1
D: NA
CDR3: CASSFKLGGNEQFF
DNA: TGCGCCAGCAGCTTTAAACTAGGAGGCAATGAGCAGTTCTTC

length: 16
V: TRBV29-1
size: NA
J: TRBJ2-5
D: TRBD2
CDR3: CSAMTSGRAIQETQYF
DNA: TGCAGCGCTATGACCTCGGGGAGGGCGATCCAAGAGACCCAGTACTTC

length: 15
V: TRBV19
size: NA
J: TRBJ2-3
D: NA
CDR3: CASSIDRGSTDTQYF
DNA: TGTGCCAGTAGTATTGATCGGGGGAGCACAGATACGCAGTATTTT

length: 14
V: TRBV28
size: NA
J: TRBJ2-7
D: TRBD1
CDR3: CASARDRSSYEQYF
DNA: TGTGCCAGCGCGAGGGACAGGTCTAGTTACGAGCAGTACTTC

length: 16
V: TRBV27
size: once
J: TRBJ1-4
D: NA
CDR3: CASSLRTPATNEKLFF
DNA: TGTGCCAGCAGTTTAAGGACACCTGCAACTAATGAAAAACTGTTTTTT

length: 13
V: TRBV7-9
size: NA
J: TRBJ2-3
D: NA
CDR3: CASSFGSTDTQYF
DNA: TGTGCCAGCAGCTTCGGGAGCACAGATACGCAGTATTTT

length: 15
V: TRBV6-5
size: NA
J: TRBJ2-5
D: TRBD1
CDR3: CASSYIGGTKETQYF
DNA: TGTGCCAGCAGTTATATAGGGGGCACGAAAGAGACCCAGTACTTC

length: 15
V: TRBV10-3
size: NA
J: TRBJ1-2
D: TRBD1
CDR3: CAIRTGQGAYYGYTF
DNA: TGTGCCATCCGGACGGGACAGGGGGCCTACTATGGCTACACCTTC

length: 14
V: TRBV6-1
size: NA
J: TRBJ1-1
D: NA
CDR3: CASRAGTTNTEAFF
DNA: TGTGCCAGCAGGGCCGGGACAACGAACACTGAAGCTTTCTTT

length: 14
V: TRBV7-6
size: NA
J: TRBJ1-1
D: NA
CDR3: CASSLAAGIAEAFF
DNA: TGTGCCAGCAGCTTAGCAGCGGGGATCGCTGAAGCTTTCTTT

length: 15
V: TRBV6-4
size: NA
J: TRBJ2-1
D: TRBD2
CDR3: CASSDSTSGSYEQFF
DNA: TGTGCCAGCAGTGACTCCACTAGCGGGAGTTATGAGCAGTTCTTC

length: 13
V: TRBV4-1
size: NA
J: TRBJ2-1
D: NA
CDR3: CASSQDPVNEQFF
DNA: TGCGCCAGCAGCCAAGATCCAGTCAATGAGCAGTTCTTC

length: 16
V: TRBV9
size: once
J: TRBJ1-4
D: TRBD1
CDR3: CASSQTDRGTNEKLFF
DNA: TGTGCCAGCAGCCAAACTGACAGGGGTACTAATGAAAAACTGTTTTTT

length: 15
V: TRBV5-1
size: NA
J: TRBJ1-1
D: NA
CDR3: CASSSDGAGTGGRFF
DNA: TGCGCCAGCAGCTCGGACGGGGCAGGAACGGGGGGGCGTTTCTTT

length: 12
V: TRBV7-6
size: few
J: TRBJ1-1
D: TRBD1
CDR3: CASSLGDREAFF
DNA: TGTGCCAGCAGCTTAGGGGACAGAGAAGCTTTCTTT

length: 13
V: TRBV6-5
size: NA
J: TRBJ1-1
D: NA
CDR3: CASSYLDSSEAFF
DNA: TGTGCCAGCAGTTACCTGGACAGCTCTGAAGCTTTCTTT